The 17 T cell receptor beta chains below come from one sample, sequenced in a study of blood T cell repertoires in COVID-19. Libraries were prepared by immunoSEQ multiplex PCR; TCRdb keeps only in-frame clonotypes and omits some of them. The table includes around 100,000 clones, around 86% detected once. The sample comprised peripheral blood. All receptors derive from a woman over 75 with acute or convalescent COVID-19.

The chain recombines TRBV7-6 with TRBJ1-3, with 9 positions matching TRBD1. V was pared by 5 bases and J by 0 bases, with 8 bases of the junction left unmatched. CDR1 is SGHVS and CDR2 is FNYEAQ in the germline V gene. This CDR3 is 17 amino acids long. CDR3 loop: CASSQGQGSTSGNTIYF. The CDR3 coding sequence is TGTGCCAGCAGCCAGGGACAGGGTTCCACCTCTGGAAACACCATATATTTT.

The chain joins TRBV28 to TRBJ2-7; 7 bases are a match to TRBD1. The germline V gene encodes CDR1 MDHEN and CDR2 SYDVKM. The CDR3 spans 12 residues. After removal of 4 bases from V and 8 bases from J, the junction contained 5 bases not matched to a gene. DNA for the CDR3: TGTGCCAGCAGTTGGGGACAGAACCAGCAGTACTTC. Protein product: CASSWGQNQQYF.

This clone was recorded a few times. V is TRBV30 and J is TRBJ1-2, with D perhaps TRBD1 (5 bases). Germline CDR1 and CDR2: GTSNPN and SVGIG (reference sequence). The length of the CDR3 is 14 residues. V shed 5 bases and J shed 0 bases, with 13 bases lying between them. The DNA for the CDR3 is TGTGCCTGGCTGGGGCAGGAGACTAACTATGGCTACACCTTC. Translating it yields CAWLGQETNYGYTF.

This sequence joins TRBV5-6 and TRBJ1-3; possible D gene TRBD1, 5 bases. This CDR3 is built from 16 residues. Per the germline V gene, CDR1 is SGHDT and CDR2 is YYEEEE. The V end lost 3 bases, the J end lost 0 bases, and 13 bases lay between the germline ends. This CDR3 reads CASSWGGTSSGNTIYF. CDR3 DNA: TGTGCCAGCAGCTGGGGGGGTACCAGCTCTGGAAACACCATATATTTT.

The chain recombines TRBV5-6 with TRBJ2-1; TRBD2 is a possible D gene (5 bases). The CDR3 has 14 residues. V was pared by 3 bases and J by 3 bases, with 10 bases between. Germline values: CDR1 SGHDT, CDR2 YYEEEE. In DNA form, the CDR3 reads TGTGCCAGCAGCTCGAGCGGAATCTACAATGAGCAGTTCTTC. As protein: CASSSSGIYNEQFF.

The chain recombines TRBV5-6 with TRBJ2-3, with D tentatively TRBD1 (6 bases). Germline CDR1 reads SGHDT; CDR2 reads YYEEEE. The CDR3 has 16 residues. V was trimmed by 0 bases and J by 3 bases, leaving 14 bases between them. In DNA form, the CDR3 reads TGTGCCAGCAGCTTGGATCTTTCCAGGGGTACAGATACGCAGTATTTT. Its protein product is CASSLDLSRGTDTQYF.

The chain is built from TRBV29-1 and TRBJ2-3; D is undetermined. Trimming removed 1 base from V and 1 base from J, with 3 bases in between. CDR1 is SQVTM and CDR2 is ANQGSEA in the germline V gene. The CDR3 extends over 12 amino acids. The CDR3 protein is CSVEAGTDTQYF. CDR3 bases: TGCAGCGTTGAAGCTGGCACAGATACGCAGTATTTT.

In nucleotides, the CDR3 is TGCGCCAGCAGCCGTAACAGGGGGCAACTGGAGACCCAGTACTTC. Its translation is CASSRNRGQLETQYF. The V call is TRBV5-1, the J call TRBJ2-5; 9 nucleotides match TRBD1. J gave up 5 bases and V 4 bases, and 9 bases lay outside the gene matches. This CDR3 is built from 15 residues. Germline assignment: CDR1 SGHRS and CDR2 YFSETQ.

The rearrangement uses TRBV3-1 (or the pseudogene TRBV3-2) and TRBJ1-1, with TRBD1 as a possible D gene (5 bases). Trimming shortened V by 5 bases and J by 6 bases, and 13 bases separated the two germline ends. The CDR3 totals 13 residues. CDR1 is LGHDT, CDR2 YNNKEL, per germline (reference sequence). The CDR3 nucleotides read TGTGCCAGCAGCTTGGGGACTATAGCTGAAGCTTTCTTT. Protein product: CASSLGTIAEAFF.

V gene TRBV7-6 combines with J gene TRBJ2-5; 12 nucleotides match TRBD1. Germline CDR1 reads SGHVS; CDR2 reads FNYEAQ. J lost 5 bases, V lost 4 bases, and 5 bases had no gene match. The CDR3 runs 15 residues. CDR3 DNA sequence: TGTGCCAGCAGCTCCGGGACAGGGGGCGAGGAGACCCAGTACTTC. This codes for CASSSGTGGEETQYF.

The V and J genes are TRBV6-4 and TRBJ1-5; no clear D. Deletions cut 1 base from V and 6 bases from J, with 19 bases between. The CDR3 is made up of 17 amino acids. Germline-derived CDR1 and CDR2 are MRHNA and SNTAGT. In DNA, the CDR3 is TGTGCCAGCAGTGACTTACGGGCTCGGGGAGTTGGTCAGCCCCAGCATTTT. It translates to CASSDLRARGVGQPQHF.

V is TRBV7-2 and J is TRBJ2-4; 9 bases are a match to TRBD2. CDR1 and CDR2 (germline): SGHTA, FQGNSA. The CDR3 runs to 16 residues. The J segment lost 5 bases and the V segment lost 1 base, leaving 6 bases of the junction unmatched. Here the CDR3 DNA reads TGTGCCAGCAGCTTAGTGGTTAGCGGGGGCCAAAACATTCAGTACTTC. Translating gives CASSLVVSGGQNIQYF. The full variable domain, its missing parts supplied by reference TRBV7-2 and TRBJ2-4, is GAGVSQSPSNKVTEKGKDVELRCDPISGHTALYWYRQSLGQGLEFLIYFQGNSAPDKSGLPSDRFSAERTGGSVSTLTIQRTQQEDSAVYLCASSLVVSGGQNIQYFGAGTRLSVL.

The rearrangement joins TRBV4-1 to TRBJ2-7; D is possibly TRBD2 (6 bases). Germline assignment: CDR1 MGHRA and CDR2 YSYEKL. The CDR3 is made up of 16 amino acids. With 3 bases removed from V and 0 bases from J, the gap between germline ends came to 15 bases. The CDR3 loop reads CASSQARDSLSYEQYF. DNA for the CDR3: TGCGCCAGCAGCCAGGCGCGGGACTCGCTCTCCTACGAGCAGTACTTC.

This clone is a singleton in its sample. This sequence joins TRBV5-8 and TRBJ1-1, with 10 bases matching TRBD1. The CDR3 is 17 residues long. The germline CDR1 and CDR2 sequences are SGHTS and YDEGEE. J was trimmed by 6 bases and V by 2 bases; bases with no gene match: 13. CDR3 coding DNA: TGTGCCAGCAGCTTCTTTTCCGGGACAGGGGCAAAGGCTGAAGCTTTCTTT. Its translation: CASSFFSGTGAKAEAFF.

The J gene is TRBJ1-2, the V gene TRBV6-5, with 10 bases fitting TRBD1. The CDR3 is made up of 15 amino acids. The V and J ends lost 6 bases and 3 bases, in that order; junction bases with no gene match: 7. CDR1 is MNHEY, CDR2 SVGAGI, per germline. The CDR3 protein is CASRDPGTGDYGYTF. CDR3 sequence (DNA): TGTGCCAGCAGAGACCCTGGGACAGGGGACTATGGCTACACCTTC.

CDR3 bases: TGTGCCAGCAGCTTGGCGGGGATAGTTAGGACCGGGGAGCTGTTTTTT. This gives the protein CASSLAGIVRTGELFF. The V and J genes are TRBV5-8 and TRBJ2-2, with D possibly TRBD2 on 5 matching bases. CDR1 and CDR2 from the germline V gene are SGHTS and YDEGEE. The CDR3 extends over 16 amino acids. Trimming removed 0 bases from V and 5 bases from J, with 14 bases in between. Full variable domain (outside the CDR3, taken from reference TRBV5-8 and TRBJ2-2): EAGVTQSPTHLIKTRGQQATLRCSPISGHTSVYWYQQALGLGLQFLLWYDEGEERNRGNFPPRFSGRQFPNYSSELNVNALELEDSALYLCASSLAGIVRTGELFFGEGSRLTVL.

The chain carries TRBV25-1 and TRBJ1-2; no reliable D call. The V end lost 1 base, the J end lost 7 bases, and 16 bases lay between the germline ends. Germline CDR1 MGHDK, CDR2 SYGVNS. The CDR3 runs 15 residues. The CDR3 coding sequence is TGTGCCAGCAGTGAATCTCCCCTCGGGATTTTTGGCTACACCTTC. It specifies CASSESPLGIFGYTF.